The present T cell receptor (beta chain) was sequenced within a study of cytomegalovirus exposure and HLA in healthy donors. Regarding this clone: What it binds is unknown.

The CDR3 sequence is 11 residues long. Trimming shortened V by 3 bases and J by 4 bases, and 6 bases separated the two germline ends. Germline V gives CDR1 GTSNPN, CDR2 SVGIG (reference sequence). Study-wide results and limits: Among the sequence variants, a highly shared cluster was likely an artifact of sequencing. Both high specificity and high sensitivity reportedly marked the classifier's diagnosis of cytomegalovirus status.

The PCR was carried out with 60 Vbeta primers and 13 Jbeta primers. Assay: immunoSEQ multiplex PCR; the TCRdb copy retains only in-frame clones and omits some. This repertoire shows 110,000 or so clones, around 70% found once; its top ten account for more than 3.5%. This TCR came from a woman in her forties in good health and CMV-seropositive. Sequencing was carried out using PBMCs. J is TRBJ1-2 and V is TRBV30; a weak D match, TRBD1 (6 bases). CDR3 bases: TGTGCCTGGAGACAGGGCTATGGCTACACCTTC. This gives the protein CAWRQGYGYTF.